Listed here are 10 T cell receptor beta chains from one sample, sequenced in a study of T-cell memory formation after mild COVID-19 (dated by TCRdb to the early 2020s). Library creation used 5' RACE. For sequencing, an Illumina NovaSeq 6000 was employed. Starting from the raw public reads, TCRdb applied fastp trimming at Q25, assembled clones with MiXCR and retained in-frame beta chains. Each record represents a unique CDR3 protein, reported with the most common genes and DNA among its rows. Recorded for this sample are around 320,000 distinct CDR3 sequences; 13% to 15% of them occurred a single time. The ten largest clones capture roughly 21% of the sample. Sequences were obtained from PBMCs or a T cell subset sorted from them (not recorded which). Receptor source: a young man who had mild COVID-19 (a few samples of this study predate the infection). The sample titles of this study are shuffled in the database, so cell type and time point are left out; the donor was told from shared clones.

CDR3 protein: CASSRTRGVYNEQFF. Here the CDR3 DNA reads TGCGCCAGCAGCCGAACGAGGGGGGTATACAATGAGCAGTTCTTC. The rearrangement uses TRBV5-1 and TRBJ2-1; D possibly uses TRBD1 or TRBD2 (6 bases each). V lost 4 bases and J 4 bases, leaving 15 bases between the germline ends. Germline V gene sequence: CDR1 SGHRS, CDR2 YFSETQ. The CDR3 has 15 residues.

The chain employs TRBV2 and TRBJ1-2, with D possibly being TRBD1 (6 bases). The CDR3 spans 15 residues. The V end lost 1 base, the J end lost 5 bases, and 14 bases lay between the germline ends. Germline V lookup: CDR1 SNHLY, CDR2 FYNNEI. The CDR3 sequence: CASSEVIGGGYGYTF. CDR3 sequence (DNA): TGTGCCAGCAGTGAAGTAATAGGGGGAGGTTATGGCTACACCTTC.

This chain uses TRBV25-1 with TRBJ2-7; no firm D call. V lost 1 base to trimming and J lost 6 bases, with 13 bases between them. Germline assignment: CDR1 MGHDK and CDR2 SYGVNS. This CDR3 has 14 amino acids. The CDR3 sequence is CASSEFNEWGEQYF. In DNA form, the CDR3 reads TGTGCCAGCAGTGAATTCAATGAATGGGGCGAGCAGTACTTC.

In DNA form, the CDR3 reads TGTGCCAGCGGTAACAGGGGCCTCACAGATACGCAGTATTTT. It encodes CASGNRGLTDTQYF. The chain employs TRBV6-2 or TRBV6-3 and TRBJ2-3; the match to TRBD1 covers 7 bases. The CDR3 extends over 14 amino acids. The germline gives CDR1 MNHEY, CDR2 SVGEGT. The junction had 7 bases not matched to a gene; V was cut back by 8 bases and J by 2 bases.

In this sample, this clonotype turned up a few times. The J gene is TRBJ2-3, the V gene TRBV6-5; no reliable D call. Trimming cost V 6 bases and J 4 bases, with 11 bases left between them. The CDR3 loop spans 13 amino acids. Germline V gene data show CDR1 as MNHEY and CDR2 as SVGAGI. CDR3 loop: CASSLLFADTQYF. As DNA, the CDR3 is TGTGCCAGCAGCCTCCTGTTCGCAGATACGCAGTATTTT.

This clonotype was found a few times. V gene TRBV5-4 combines with J gene TRBJ2-7, with D perhaps given as TRBD1 or TRBD2 (6 bases each). Germline assignment: CDR1 SGHNT and CDR2 YYREEE (reference sequence). The CDR3 runs to 12 residues. Trimming left V 5 bases short and J 8 bases short, with 14 bases between. The chain's CDR3 is CASSPQGGKQYF. Here the CDR3 DNA reads TGTGCCAGCAGTCCACAGGGCGGGAAGCAGTACTTC.

The V gene is TRBV5-6, the J gene TRBJ2-1, with TRBD2 matching over 8 bases. The germline CDR1 and CDR2 sequences are SGHDT and YYEEEE. There are 16 residues in the CDR3. Germline trimming cut 3 bases from V and 3 bases from J; bases unmatched to any gene: 8. The chain's CDR3 is CASSSPGGGGYNEQFF. DNA of the CDR3: TGTGCCAGCAGCTCCCCGGGGGGGGGAGGCTACAATGAGCAGTTCTTC.

This clonotype has just a few counts. The junction and the germline gene differ at one end; a read error may be behind it. The CDR3 DNA follows: TGTGCCAGCAGCTGGTTCCGGGGGGGGCTGTTTTTT. Amino acids: CASSWFRGGLFF. J is TRBJ2-2 and V is TRBV7-2; 8 nucleotides agree with TRBD2. Germline lookup yields CDR1 SGHTA and CDR2 FQGNSA. The CDR3 covers 12 residues. Complete variable domain (other parts from reference TRBV7-2 and TRBJ2-2): GAGVSQSPSNKVTEKGKDVELRCDPISGHTALYWYRQSLGQGLEFLIYFQGNSAPDKSGLPSDRFSAERTGGSVSTLTIQRTQQEDSAVYLCASSWFRGGLFFGEGSRLTVL.

This clonotype occurred a few times. The rearrangement joins TRBV5-1 to TRBJ1-1; 9 bases line up with TRBD1. The V segment lost 3 bases and the J segment 5 bases; nucleotides outside the gene matches: 5. CDR1 is SGHRS, CDR2 YFSETQ, per germline. This CDR3 is 14 amino acids long. The CDR3 loop reads CASSSGTGWTEAFF. DNA for the CDR3: TGCGCCAGCAGCTCTGGGACAGGGTGGACTGAAGCTTTCTTT.

The chain recombines TRBV12-3 or TRBV12-4 with TRBJ1-3; TRBD1 is a possible D gene (5 bases). The V end was cut by 3 bases, the J end by 0 bases, with 12 bases between. The CDR3 covers 16 residues. The CDR3: CASSLFGAASGNTIYF. The CDR3 nucleotides read TGTGCCAGCAGTTTGTTCGGGGCAGCCTCTGGAAACACCATATATTTT.